This T cell receptor beta chain was captured by sequencing in a study of radiotherapy plus CTLA-4 blockade in lung cancer. Study information: Of the patients, 18% showed objective responses and roughly 31% attained disease control.

Method: immunoSEQ multiplex PCR; TCRdb's copy keeps in-frame clones and lacks some. The sample has tens of thousands of clones, approximately 68% seen once; the top ten hold 9.8%. Findings and caveats of the study: Subsequent to radiotherapy plus ipilimumab, tumor-derived TCR clones underwent expansion in blood.

Of note for this clone: Its antigen is undetermined.

V shed 0 bases and J shed 5 bases, with 7 bases lying between them. CDR1 is MNHEY and CDR2 is SVGAGI in the germline V gene. The CDR3 extends over 13 amino acids. Alongside CTLA-4 blockade with ipilimumab, patients with chemo-refractory metastatic non-small-cell lung cancer received focal radiation. The chain employs TRBV6-5 and TRBJ1-2; TRBD1 might be the D (6 bases). This sample comprised peripheral blood, obtained from a patient treated with radiotherapy plus ipilimumab. The receptor was isolated from a human donor with non-small cell lung cancer who had stable disease on radiotherapy plus ipilimumab. In DNA form, the CDR3 reads TGTGCCAGCAGTTACTCTCAGGGGTATGGCTACACCTTC. It encodes CASSYSQGYGYTF.